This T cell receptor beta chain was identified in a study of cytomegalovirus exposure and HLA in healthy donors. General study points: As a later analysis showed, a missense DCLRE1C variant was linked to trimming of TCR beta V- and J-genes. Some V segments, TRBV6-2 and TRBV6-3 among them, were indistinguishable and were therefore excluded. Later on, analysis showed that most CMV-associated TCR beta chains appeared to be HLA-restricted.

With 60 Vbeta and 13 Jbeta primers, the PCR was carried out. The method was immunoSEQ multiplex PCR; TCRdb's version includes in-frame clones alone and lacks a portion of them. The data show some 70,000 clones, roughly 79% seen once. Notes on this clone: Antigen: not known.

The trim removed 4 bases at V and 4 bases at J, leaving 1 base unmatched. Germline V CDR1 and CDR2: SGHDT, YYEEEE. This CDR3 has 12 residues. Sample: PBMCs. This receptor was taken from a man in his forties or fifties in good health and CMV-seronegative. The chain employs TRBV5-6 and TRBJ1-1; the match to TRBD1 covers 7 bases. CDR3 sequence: CASSQGGTEAFF. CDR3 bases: TGTGCCAGCAGCCAGGGGGGCACTGAAGCTTTCTTT.